These 13 T cell receptor beta chains originate from one sample sequenced in a study of blood T cell repertoires in COVID-19 (TCRdb year 2020). The library was made by the immunoSEQ multiplex PCR assay. TCRdb took this table from immuneACCESS and kept in-frame rearrangements with V and J called. Such tables lack part of the clones; where checked against another copy, unresolved V genes explain under half of the gap, and the rest is unexplained. This sample gives about 290,000 clones in total; roughly 91% of them show up just once. Roughly 11% of the sample goes to the ten largest clones. Sequenced material: peripheral blood. The receptors were gathered from a woman aged 25 to 45 with COVID-19, enrolled during active disease.

The chain has TRBV19 and TRBJ2-3; D remains ambiguous. V gave up 5 bases and J gave up 2 bases, with 8 bases separating them. Germline assignment: CDR1 LNHDA and CDR2 SQIVND (reference sequence). The CDR3 covers 13 residues. The CDR3 DNA reads TGTGCCAGTAGTGGGCTGTTCACAGATACGCAGTATTTT. Protein product: CASSGLFTDTQYF.

V gene TRBV11-2 combines with J gene TRBJ2-7; the match to TRBD2 covers 7 bases. CDR1 and CDR2 (germline): SGHAT, FQNNGV. The CDR3 sequence is 16 residues long. Unmatched junction bases numbered 8, after V lost 2 bases and J lost 1 base. The CDR3 DNA sequence: TGTGCCAGCAGCTTATCTCCGGGGGGTCGGTCCTACGAGCAGTACTTC. As protein: CASSLSPGGRSYEQYF. The full variable domain, rest sourced from reference TRBV11-2 and TRBJ2-7, is EAGVAQSPRYKIIEKRQSVAFWCNPISGHATLYWYQQILGQGPKLLIQFQNNGVVDDSQLPKDRFSAERLKGVDSTLKIQPAKLEDSAVYLCASSLSPGGRSYEQYFGPGTRLTVT.

This sequence joins TRBV2 and TRBJ1-5; the match to TRBD1 covers 11 bases. Germline V gene data show CDR1 as SNHLY and CDR2 as FYNNEI. This CDR3 has 14 residues. V gave up 6 bases and J gave up 6 bases; unmatched junction bases: 4. This CDR3 is CASSGQGAGQPQHF. In DNA form, the CDR3 reads TGTGCCAGCAGCGGACAGGGGGCGGGTCAGCCCCAGCATTTT.

The chain links TRBV5-4 to TRBJ1-1; 7 bases fit TRBD1. From germline, CDR1 is SGHNT and CDR2 YYREEE (reference sequence). The V gene end was trimmed by 4 bases and the J gene end by 0 bases; junction bases not matched to a gene: 3. The CDR3 loop spans 14 amino acids. The chain's CDR3 is CASSQGQMNTEAFF. The CDR3 DNA reads TGTGCCAGCAGCCAGGGACAGATGAACACTGAAGCTTTCTTT.

The genes are TRBV29-1 and TRBJ1-1; D might be TRBD1 (5 bases). The V end lost 5 bases, the J end lost 1 base, and 8 bases lay between the germline ends. The CDR3 is 12 amino acids. The germline gives CDR1 SQVTM, CDR2 ANQGSEA. The CDR3, as DNA: TGCAGCGTTACCGGACAGAACACTGAAGCTTTCTTT. Its protein product is CSVTGQNTEAFF.

The chain employs TRBV7-8 and TRBJ2-1, with TRBD2 identical over 13 bases. With V trimmed by 11 bases and J by 3 bases, 19 bases remained unmatched. Germline lookup yields CDR1 SGHVS and CDR2 FQNEAQ. The CDR3 runs 19 residues. The CDR3 nucleotides read TGTGCCGGGGCATCGACTAGCGGGGGGCCCCTTGGGATCTACAATGAGCAGTTCTTC. It translates to CAGASTSGGPLGIYNEQFF.

This chain uses TRBV29-1 with TRBJ2-1; 9 bases line up with TRBD1. The CDR3 length is 14 residues. From germline, CDR1 is SQVTM and CDR2 ANQGSEA. V lost 1 base and J lost 4; bases outside the gene matches: 2. CDR3 nucleotide sequence: TGCAGCGTTGAAGCCGGGACAGGGTACAATGAGCAGTTCTTC. It is translated as CSVEAGTGYNEQFF.

This clone has just one count. This chain connects TRBV12-5 to TRBJ1-4; no reliable D call. In germline, CDR1 is LGHNT, CDR2 FRNRAP. The CDR3 is 19 residues long. V lost 0 bases to trimming and J lost 1 base, with 18 bases between them. This CDR3 is CASGLVQRGLVGTNEKLFF. CDR3 sequence (DNA): TGTGCTAGTGGTTTGGTCCAGCGAGGTTTGGTTGGAACTAATGAAAAACTGTTTTTT.

This chain connects TRBV27 to TRBJ1-5, with 7 bases aligning to TRBD1. After removal of 6 bases from V and 0 bases from J, the junction contained 5 bases not matched to a gene. The CDR3 extends over 15 amino acids. Germline assignment: CDR1 MNHEY and CDR2 SMNVEV (reference sequence). DNA for the CDR3: TGTGCCAGCAGCGATTACAGGGGTAGCAATCAGCCCCAGCATTTT. Protein product: CASSDYRGSNQPQHF.

The chain carries TRBV2 and TRBJ2-7; D might be TRBD2 (6 bases). The CDR3 sequence is 15 residues long. Germline values: CDR1 SNHLY, CDR2 FYNNEI. V lost 7 bases to trimming and J lost 0 bases, with 16 bases between them. The CDR3 loop is CASILRAGRSYEQYF. CDR3 in DNA: TGTGCCAGCATCCTTCGCGCGGGACGCTCCTACGAGCAGTACTTC.

The CDR3 DNA reads TGTGCCAGCAGTGACGTGGCAGGGCTACCCCTCCACTTT. It yields the protein CASSDVAGLPLHF. The V call is TRBV6-4, the J call TRBJ1-6; D might be TRBD1 (5 bases). V was pared by 2 bases and J by 12 bases, with 11 bases between. The germline V gene encodes CDR1 MRHNA and CDR2 SNTAGT. The CDR3 contains 13 residues.

The chain combines TRBV30 with TRBJ1-2, with unresolved D. The V end lost 5 bases, the J end lost 5 bases, and 12 bases lay between the germline ends. The CDR3 extends over 12 amino acids. In germline, CDR1 is GTSNPN, CDR2 SVGIG (reference sequence). The CDR3 nucleotides are TGTGCCTGGGCCCACCAGCGATATGGCTACACCTTC. Amino acids: CAWAHQRYGYTF.

The rearrangement joins TRBV28 to TRBJ1-5; 9 bases agree with TRBD1. After removal of 5 bases from V and 5 bases from J, the junction contained 10 bases not matched to a gene. CDR1 is MDHEN, CDR2 SYDVKM, per germline. The CDR3 runs 16 residues. CDR3 protein: CASSVRGQGSHQPQHF. The CDR3 DNA sequence: TGTGCCAGCAGTGTTAGGGGACAGGGTTCCCATCAGCCCCAGCATTTT. Using reference TRBV28 and TRBJ1-5 for the parts outside the CDR3, the full variable domain is DVKVTQSSRYLVKRTGEKVFLECVQDMDHENMFWYRQDPGLGLRLIYFSYDVKMKEKGDIPEGYSVSREKKERFSLILESASTNQTSMYLCASSVRGQGSHQPQHFGDGTRLSIL.